Following are 32 T cell receptor beta chains from one sample sequenced in a study of T cells in localized non-small cell lung cancer. Libraries were prepared by immunoSEQ multiplex PCR; TCRdb keeps only in-frame clonotypes and omits some of them. This sample has 950 to 1,500 clones; approximately 24% occur once, and the top ten carry about 10%. The sample consisted of lung tumor tissue, taken before any cancer treatment. Receptors were obtained from a male donor aged 60 or over with stage I lung adenocarcinoma.

The V gene is TRBV11-3, the J gene TRBJ2-5; TRBD2 might be the D (5 bases). Per the germline V gene, CDR1 is SGHNT and CDR2 is YENEEA. The CDR3 sequence is 15 residues long. The V gene lost 0 bases and the J gene lost 1 base, with 9 bases spanning the gap. CDR3 sequence: CASSLDPRVQETQYF. CDR3 coding DNA: TGTGCCAGCAGCTTAGATCCGCGGGTCCAAGAGACCCAGTACTTC.

Judged by abundance, this clone is large. This chain links TRBV11-3 with TRBJ1-1; D is unclear. The CDR3 has 15 residues. Germline V gives CDR1 SGHNT, CDR2 YENEEA. Trimming removed 5 bases at V and 3 bases at J, with 16 bases between. The CDR3, as DNA: TGTGCCAGCAGCCCCGCGGGGAGCTCGCACACTGAAGCTTTCTTT. Its protein product is CASSPAGSSHTEAFF.

The V and J genes are TRBV29-1 and TRBJ2-1, with 7 bases lining up with TRBD2. The CDR3 has 13 amino acids. Losses at the gene ends were 4 bases for V and 8 bases for J; bases not matched to a gene: 8. Germline CDR1 SQVTM, CDR2 ANQGSEA. The CDR3 DNA follows: TGCAGCGTTGGGGACGGGGGGACCGATGAGCAGTTCTTC. Translating it yields CSVGDGGTDEQFF.

The chain links TRBV5-1 to TRBJ2-7; TRBD2 agrees at 9 bases. The CDR3 is 15 amino acids. Germline CDR1 SGHRS, CDR2 YFSETQ. Trimming removed 4 bases from V and 3 bases from J; junction bases left unmatched: 8. CDR3 sequence reads: CASSAELAGVYEQYF. The CDR3 DNA reads as TGCGCCAGCAGCGCGGAACTAGCGGGCGTCTACGAGCAGTACTTC. Full variable domain (rest looked up from reference TRBV5-1 and TRBJ2-7): KAGVTQTPRYLIKTRGQQVTLSCSPISGHRSVSWYQQTPGQGLQFLFEYFSETQRNKGNFPGRFSGRQFSNSRSEMNVSTLELGDSALYLCASSAELAGVYEQYFGPGTRLTVT.

By frequency in the sample, this clone is large. The rearrangement uses TRBV9 and TRBJ2-2, with D perhaps TRBD2 (6 bases). The CDR3 sequence is 16 residues long. The germline CDR1 and CDR2 sequences are SGDLS and YYNGEE. Trimming pared 1 base from V and 3 bases from J, leaving 13 bases between. The CDR3 DNA sequence: TGTGCCAGCAGCGTAACCGGGGAGGTACACACCGGGGAGCTGTTTTTT. Protein: CASSVTGEVHTGELFF.

The chain has TRBV18 and TRBJ2-1; 12 bases are shared with TRBD2. Germline CDR1 reads KGHSH; CDR2 reads LQKENI. The CDR3 runs to 17 residues. The V gene end was trimmed by 4 bases and the J gene end by 2 bases; junction bases not matched to a gene: 6. The CDR3: CASSRGLAGRTYNEQFF. CDR3 bases: TGTGCCAGCTCACGTGGACTAGCGGGACGGACCTACAATGAGCAGTTCTTC. Variable domain in full (rest from reference TRBV18 and TRBJ2-1): NAGVMQNPRHLVRRRGQEARLRCSPMKGHSHVYWYRQLPEEGLKFMVYLQKENIIDESGMPKERFSAEFPKEGPSILRIQQVVRGDSAAYFCASSRGLAGRTYNEQFFGPGTRLTVL.

CDR3 nucleotide sequence: TGTGCCAGTAGTATAGATAAACAGACCCAAGAGACCCAGTACTTC. Protein sequence: CASSIDKQTQETQYF. V usage is TRBV19 and J usage is TRBJ2-5, with D unclear. The CDR3 contains 15 residues. V gave up 0 bases and J gave up 1 base, with 9 bases separating them. CDR1 is LNHDA and CDR2 is SQIVND in the germline V gene (reference sequence).

This clone was counted only a few times. This sequence joins TRBV9 and TRBJ1-2; D is uncertain. Germline-derived CDR1 and CDR2 are SGDLS and YYNGEE. CDR3 length equals 16 residues. Trimming cost V 3 bases and J 8 bases, with 23 bases left between them. Here the CDR3 DNA reads TGTGCCAGCAGCGGGCTATTGGGTCAACCAACGGGGGGCTACACCTTC. Residues: CASSGLLGQPTGGYTF.

By share, this clone counts as large. The V and J genes are TRBV4-1 and TRBJ2-5, with TRBD1 matching over 8 bases. The CDR3 has 16 amino acids. V gave up 3 bases and J gave up 5 bases; unmatched junction bases: 11. CDR1 is MGHRA and CDR2 is YSYEKL in the germline V gene. The CDR3 DNA reads TGCGCCAGCAGCCAGGATGGGCGGGGACAGGCCGAGACCCAGTACTTC. It yields the protein CASSQDGRGQAETQYF.

This clone was counted between two and nine times. The chain links TRBV11-3 to TRBJ1-1; D call uncertain. V was clipped by 3 bases and J by 5 bases, with 13 bases between them. Germline V gives CDR1 SGHNT, CDR2 YENEEA. The CDR3 loop spans 14 amino acids. The CDR3 spells CASSFPTRDTEAFF. DNA of the CDR3: TGTGCCAGCAGCTTCCCGACTCGGGATACTGAAGCTTTCTTT.

This clone was observed a few times. The chain couples TRBV6-8 to TRBJ2-7, with no clear D. From germline, CDR1 is MNHGY and CDR2 SAAAGT. This CDR3 is 14 amino acids long. With 5 bases removed from V and 0 bases from J, the gap between germline ends came to 11 bases. CDR3 DNA: TGTGCCAGCAGTGACGTAAGCCCCTCCTACGAGCAGTACTTC. This codes for CASSDVSPSYEQYF.

Only a few counts were recorded for this clone. The chain couples TRBV6-8 to TRBJ2-7; 8 bases agree with TRBD1. CDR3 length: 14 residues. J was trimmed by 4 bases and V by 2 bases; bases with no gene match: 4. Germline V gives CDR1 MNHGY, CDR2 SAAAGT. CDR3 amino acids: CASSYGTGTYEQYF. As DNA, the CDR3 is TGTGCCAGCAGTTACGGGACAGGAACTTACGAGCAGTACTTC.

The chain uses TRBV29-1 and TRBJ2-3; 10 nucleotides match TRBD1. CDR3 length equals 15 residues. The junction had 7 bases not matched to a gene; V was cut back by 6 bases and J by 1 base. In germline, CDR1 is SQVTM, CDR2 ANQGSEA. CDR3 region: CSVFPGQGRTDTQYF. The CDR3 nucleotides read TGCAGCGTCTTTCCGGGACAGGGGCGCACAGATACGCAGTATTTT.

In this sample, this clone is large. This rearrangement joins TRBV9 to TRBJ2-5; 10 positions match TRBD1. V lost 9 bases to trimming and J lost 5 bases; unmatched junction nucleotides: 16. Germline V gene data show CDR1 as SGDLS and CDR2 as YYNGEE. The CDR3 totals 16 residues. The CDR3: CATWGSYGTGDETQYF. The CDR3 DNA sequence: TGTGCCACCTGGGGGTCGTACGGGACAGGGGATGAGACCCAGTACTTC.

J is TRBJ2-2 and V is TRBV9; 10 bases fit TRBD1. Germline loops: CDR1 SGDLS, CDR2 YYNGEE. The CDR3 is 15 residues long. The V and J ends lost 5 bases and 7 bases, in that order; junction bases with no gene match: 8. CDR3 nucleotide sequence: TGTGCCAGCAGGGCCGGGACAGGGGAGATCGGGGAGCTGTTTTTT. Encoded protein: CASRAGTGEIGELFF.

By share of the sample, this clone is medium-sized. The V call is TRBV11-3, the J call TRBJ2-3, with no clear D. V shed 4 bases and J shed 2 bases, with 10 bases lying between them. The germline V gene has CDR1 SGHNT and CDR2 YENEEA. The CDR3 consists of 14 residues. The CDR3: CASSSETLTDTQYF. The CDR3 nucleotides read TGTGCCAGCAGCTCAGAGACCCTCACAGATACGCAGTATTTT.

V usage is TRBV11-3 and J usage is TRBJ2-7; no firm D call. CDR1 is SGHNT and CDR2 is YENEEA in the germline V gene. This CDR3 has 14 amino acids. V was trimmed by 5 bases and J by 0 bases, leaving 11 bases between them. CDR3 DNA: TGTGCCAGCAGCACCACAGCAAGCTCCTACGAGCAGTACGTC. The encoded protein is CASSTTASSYEQYV.

In its sample, this clone ranks as large (0.1 to 1%). The chain has TRBV11-3 and TRBJ1-2; D not certain. Germline loops: CDR1 SGHNT, CDR2 YENEEA. This CDR3 is built from 14 residues. V was clipped by 1 base and J by 4 bases, with 10 bases between them. The CDR3 sequence is CASSLGSSGYGYTF. CDR3 nucleotide sequence: TGTGCCAGCAGCTTAGGTTCCTCCGGCTATGGCTACACCTTC. The variable domain in full, completed from reference TRBV11-3 and TRBJ1-2, reads EAGVVQSPRYKIIEKKQPVAFWCNPISGHNTLYWYLQNLGQGPELLIRYENEEAVDDSQLPKDRFSAERLKGVDSTLKIQPAELGDSAVYLCASSLGSSGYGYTFGSGTRLTVV.

This clone is judged large (0.1 to 1%). The V gene is TRBV11-3, the J gene TRBJ2-3; the D gene is possibly TRBD2 (6 bases). V was shortened by 5 bases and J by 6 bases, with 18 bases between the two germline ends. Germline CDR1 SGHNT, CDR2 YENEEA. This CDR3 region has 15 residues. CDR3: CASSPGFSGEDTQYF. In nucleotides, the CDR3 is TGTGCCAGCAGCCCGGGTTTTTCGGGGGAGGATACGCAGTATTTT.

The chain carries TRBV29-1 and TRBJ1-2; possibly TRBD1 for D (6 bases). From germline, CDR1 is SQVTM and CDR2 ANQGSEA. CDR3 size: 13 residues. Trimming left V 2 bases short and J 10 bases short, with 17 bases between. The CDR3 protein is CSVESGAFGDYTF. In DNA form, the CDR3 reads TGCAGCGTTGAATCAGGGGCTTTCGGAGACTACACCTTC.

This clone turned up a few times. The junction departs from the called germline gene at one end, perhaps through a read error. The genes are TRBV6-8 and TRBJ2-5; tentative D call: TRBD2 (6 bases). The CDR3 contains 13 residues. Germline V lookup: CDR1 MNHGY, CDR2 SAAAGT. The CDR3 loop is CAISPGLAETQYF. The CDR3 bases are TGTGCCATCAGTCCGGGACTGGCTGAGACCCAGTACTTC.

This clone was observed a few times. V and J are TRBV6-8 and TRBJ1-4; 7 bases are shared with TRBD1. Germline CDR1 MNHGY, CDR2 SAAAGT. With 4 bases clipped from V and 15 bases from J, the junction kept 11 bases outside the gene matches. This CDR3 has 13 residues. CDR3 sequence reads: CASSLYRGRDMFF. For the CDR3, the DNA is TGTGCCAGCAGTTTATACAGGGGCCGAGATATGTTTTTT.

This clone has more than one count but fewer than ten. The V and J genes are TRBV29-1 and TRBJ1-3, with D perhaps matching TRBD1 (6 bases). Trimming took 6 bases from V and 4 from J, leaving 16 bases between them. The length of the CDR3 is 14 residues. The germline V gene has CDR1 SQVTM and CDR2 ANQGSEA. CDR3 nucleotides: TGCAGCGTCCTCCGACAGGCGGACGGAAACACCATATATTTT. Its translation: CSVLRQADGNTIYF.

This clone was detected a few times. This sequence joins TRBV6-8 and TRBJ2-5, with a tentative D call TRBD2 (6 bases). V dropped 8 bases and J dropped 5 bases, with 15 bases sitting between them. The CDR3 runs to 13 residues. CDR1 and CDR2 from the germline V gene are MNHGY and SAAAGT. The CDR3 DNA follows: TGTGCCAGCTCTGAAGCGGGTACGGAGACCCAGTACTTC. Translated, it gives CASSEAGTETQYF.

The J gene is TRBJ1-2, the V gene TRBV5-1, with 10 bases aligning to TRBD1. CDR1 is SGHRS, CDR2 YFSETQ, per germline. The CDR3 is made up of 14 amino acids. V shed 4 bases and J 4 bases; nucleotides not matched to a gene: 4. CDR3 amino acids: CASSSRDRGYGYTF. The DNA of the CDR3 is TGCGCCAGCAGCAGTCGGGACAGGGGCTATGGCTACACCTTC.

The gene calls are TRBV11-3 and TRBJ2-1; D possibly corresponds to TRBD2 (6 bases). This CDR3 spans 14 amino acids. Trimming took off 6 bases at V and 6 bases at J, with 15 bases between the two ends. Per the germline V gene, CDR1 is SGHNT and CDR2 is YENEEA. CDR3 bases: TGTGCCAGCAGACAAGGTGCGGGGACCAATGAGCAGTTCTTC. As protein: CASRQGAGTNEQFF.

This chain uses TRBV6-8 with TRBJ2-7; the D is unclear. This CDR3 comprises 13 residues. CDR1 is MNHGY and CDR2 is SAAAGT in the germline V gene. The V end was cut by 5 bases, the J end by 4 bases, with 12 bases between. The CDR3 sequence: CASSDIPGYEQYF. Written as DNA, the CDR3 is TGTGCCAGCAGTGACATTCCGGGTTACGAGCAGTACTTC.

In its sample, this clone was seen a few times. The chain recombines TRBV7-5 with TRBJ2-7; the D call in the table, TRBD1, was not verified against the DNA. TRBV7-5 is a documented pseudogene. The CDR3 sequence is 14 residues long. CDR3: CASSSAGGSYEQYV. For the CDR3, the DNA is TGTGCCAGCAGCTCCGCAGGGGGGTCCTACGAGCAGTACGTC.

Judged by abundance, this clone is medium-sized. The V gene is TRBV7-2, the J gene TRBJ1-1; D ambiguous. Germline CDR1 SGHTA, CDR2 FQGNSA. V lost 2 bases to trimming and J lost 2 bases, with 6 bases between them. CDR3 length: 13 residues. DNA of the CDR3: TGTGCCAGCAGCTTACAGGTTAACACTGAAGCTTTCTTT. This gives the protein CASSLQVNTEAFF.

In this sample, this clone turned up once. The V and J genes are TRBV5-1 and TRBJ1-2; a possible D gene is TRBD1 (5 bases). V was pared by 0 bases and J by 0 bases, with 21 bases between. The CDR3 consists of 19 residues. The V gene's germline CDR1 is SGHRS and CDR2 YFSETQ. The CDR3 nucleotides read TGCGCCAGCAGCTTGGAAGACTCATTCGGCGGGGGAGCTAACTATGGCTACACCTTC. It encodes CASSLEDSFGGGANYGYTF.

The CDR3 DNA reads TGTGCCAGTAGTATAACGGGGGTTCTAACTAATGAAAAACTGTTTTTT. As protein: CASSITGVLTNEKLFF. V gene TRBV19 combines with J gene TRBJ1-4; tentative D call: TRBD1 (5 bases). Trimming pared 2 bases from V and 1 base from J, leaving 11 bases between. The CDR3 runs to 16 residues. Germline V gives CDR1 LNHDA, CDR2 SQIVND (reference sequence).

This sequence joins TRBV9 and TRBJ1-2; 10 nucleotides line up with TRBD1. The V gene end was trimmed by 4 bases and the J gene end by 5 bases; junction bases not matched to a gene: 14. CDR1 is SGDLS and CDR2 is YYNGEE in the germline V gene. The CDR3 is 17 residues long. The CDR3 loop reads CASSHSRDRGVGYGYTF. CDR3 in DNA: TGTGCCAGCAGCCATAGCCGGGACAGGGGTGTGGGTTATGGCTACACCTTC.